This T cell receptor beta chain was sequenced in a study of shared clonotypes between healthy human individuals. Libraries were prepared by immunoSEQ multiplex PCR; TCRdb keeps only in-frame clonotypes and omits some of them. The sample carries 500,000 or so clones, approximately 95% recorded once. The ends were cut back, 5 bases at V and 0 bases at J, with 17 bases in the middle. CDR3 length equals 17 residues. The germline CDR1 and CDR2 sequences are MNHEY and SMNVEV (reference sequence). The healthy adult donors were HIV-negative and reported no recent acute infections or vaccinations. The receptor was derived from a woman aged 25 to 39 in good health. The rearrangement links TRBV27 to TRBJ1-5; D gene uncertain. The sample comprised naive CD4+ T cells sorted from blood. Indicated subset: CD45RA+ positively selected. CDR3 sequence (DNA): TGTGCCAGCAGTCCGTCCTTGAAAGGAAATAGCAATCAGCCCCAGCATTTT. It specifies CASSPSLKGNSNQPQHF.